The source of this T cell receptor (beta chain) is a study of cytomegalovirus exposure and HLA in healthy donors. Overall study context: The approximately 110 validation repertoires used a platform that matched the one used for the roughly 700 first-cohort repertoires, as a later analysis reported.

Broader study findings: First-cohort TCR clusters were later found to tend to co-occur in the roughly 110 validation repertoires. Cytomegalovirus status was reportedly diagnosed by the classifier with high specificity and sensitivity. The study recorded about 150 TCR beta chains that were cytomegalovirus-associated.

Method: immunoSEQ multiplex PCR; TCRdb's copy keeps in-frame clones and lacks some. The sample yields about 110,000 clones, approximately 89% seen once. About this clone: Its antigen is as yet unknown.

The CDR3 runs to 14 residues. V gave up 4 bases and J gave up 2 bases; unmatched junction bases: 5. The V gene's germline CDR1 is SGDLS and CDR2 YYNGEE. The chain combines TRBV9 with TRBJ1-2, with 7 bases lining up with TRBD1. Sequencing was done on a sample of PBMCs. The receptor was derived from a young woman in good health and CMV-seronegative. The CDR3 DNA follows: TGTGCCAGCAGCAATACGGGACAGAACTATGGCTACACCTTC. It encodes CASSNTGQNYGYTF.